This T cell receptor (beta chain) is drawn from a study of blood T cell repertoires in COVID-19. This clone turned up a few times. In the same sample, other DNA sequences code for this CDR3. V lost 1 base and J 2 bases, leaving 9 bases between the germline ends. The germline gives CDR1 SGHAT, CDR2 FQNNGV. The CDR3 runs 14 residues. Data came from immunoSEQ multiplex PCR; TCRdb stores just in-frame clones and leaves some out. The table includes about 120,000 clones, 85% to 90% detected once. Sequences were obtained from peripheral blood. This TCR was recovered from a man in his 60s with acute or convalescent COVID-19. This sequence joins TRBV11-2 and TRBJ2-7, with D perhaps TRBD1 (5 bases). The CDR3 sequence: CASSLGQGTYEQYF. The CDR3 bases are TGTGCCAGCAGCTTAGGGCAGGGTACCTACGAGCAGTACTTC.